A single T cell receptor beta chain is shown here with its context. The CDR3 has 12 residues. V lost 10 bases, J lost 4 bases, and 14 bases lay in between. CDR1 and CDR2 from the germline V gene are MDHEN and SYDVKM. The data originate from a study of blood T cells in healthy people across ages. Combining a sample-barcoded 5' primer with a J-beta primer mix, a second PCR ran for about 6 to 12 cycles. A single record per CDR3 protein comes from TCRdb applying MiXCR to the 5' RACE reads. The table has 1.6 million or so distinct CDR3 sequences, about 31% seen once; the top ten hold roughly 10%. The chain uses TRBV28 and TRBJ2-7, with no clear D. The sequencing sample was made of blood. The clonotype comes from a woman aged 25 to 39 in good health. The CDR3 is CATVSAVYEQYF. CDR3 nucleotides: TGTGCCACCGTGTCTGCGGTTTACGAGCAGTACTTC.